The 31 T cell receptor beta chains below all came from one sample that was sequenced in a study of blood T cells in healthy people across ages. The authors ran a second PCR of 7 to 11 cycles using a sample-barcoded 5' primer and a J-beta primer mix. MiXCR, run by TCRdb on the 5' RACE reads, gives a single entry per CDR3 protein. Among about 1.4 million distinct CDR3 sequences listed, approximately 59% were seen once. Sequenced input: blood. All receptors derive from a man aged 18 to 30 in good health.

J is TRBJ2-1 and V is TRBV6-5; D gene uncertain. Trimming stripped 6 bases from V and 5 bases from J, with 14 bases between. The CDR3 runs 14 residues. Per the germline V gene, CDR1 is MNHEY and CDR2 is SVGAGI. This chain's CDR3 is CASSLFSEHNEQFF. The CDR3 region has the DNA TGTGCCAGCAGCTTATTCTCGGAGCACAATGAGCAGTTCTTC.

CDR3 bases: TGCAGTGCTAGAGGTCTAGCGGGGTTTGAGCAGTTCTTC. Amino acid sequence: CSARGLAGFEQFF. This chain connects TRBV20-1 to TRBJ2-1; 9 bases match TRBD2. The CDR3 sequence is 13 residues long. Germline CDR1 reads DFQATT; CDR2 reads SNEGSKA (reference sequence). After removal of 1 base from V and 9 bases from J, the junction contained 4 bases not matched to a gene.

This clonotype showed up just a few times. J is TRBJ1-2 and V is TRBV9; a weak D match, TRBD1 (5 bases). The CDR3 totals 14 residues. Trimming stripped 0 bases from V and 2 bases from J, with 8 bases between. Germline V CDR1 and CDR2: SGDLS, YYNGEE. CDR3 region: CASSVVPGNYGYTF. DNA of the CDR3: TGTGCCAGCAGCGTAGTACCAGGGAACTATGGCTACACCTTC.

The V call is TRBV7-2, the J call TRBJ2-5, with 8 bases aligning to TRBD2. The assigned J gene may be wrong: the sequence end matches TRBJ2-7 better. CDR1 is SGHTA and CDR2 is FQGNSA in the germline V gene. This CDR3 is 15 amino acids long. CDR3 sequence: CASSLGAGGGYEQYF. Here the CDR3 DNA reads TGTGCCAGCAGCTTAGGTGCCGGGGGGGGCTACGAGCAGTACTTC.

This clonotype was recorded a few times. CDR3 sequence: CSASGTGANVLTF. The CDR3 DNA reads as TGCAGTGCTTCAGGGACGGGGGCCAACGTCCTGACTTTC. The rearrangement uses TRBV20-1 and TRBJ2-6; either TRBD1 or TRBD2 may supply D (5 bases each). Germline V CDR1 and CDR2: DFQATT, SNEGSKA (reference sequence). V was shortened by 5 bases and J by 4 bases, with 9 bases between the two germline ends. The CDR3 covers 13 residues.

As DNA, the CDR3 is TGTGCCAGCAGCAGACACCTGATGAGCTCCTATAATTCACCCCTCCACTTT. Its translation is CASSRHLMSSYNSPLHF. The genes are TRBV7-2 and TRBJ1-6; D unclear. The V and J ends lost 5 bases and 0 bases respectively, with 14 bases between them. The germline CDR1 and CDR2 sequences are SGHTA and FQGNSA. This CDR3 is 17 amino acids long.

The chain has TRBV2 and TRBJ2-2, with D unresolved. The ends were cut back, 4 bases at V and 6 bases at J, with 12 bases in the middle. The germline gives CDR1 SNHLY, CDR2 FYNNEI. The CDR3 is made up of 14 amino acids. CDR3 DNA: TGTGCCAGCAGTGGGATGTCCTCGTCCGGGGAGCTGTTTTTT. The encoded protein is CASSGMSSSGELFF.

This chain links TRBV4-1 with TRBJ2-1; 10 bases are shared with TRBD2. Germline CDR1 MGHRA, CDR2 YSYEKL. V was clipped by 4 bases and J by 7 bases; unmatched bases: 10. The CDR3 has 16 amino acids. CDR3 amino acids: CASSLEMTSGQNEQFF. CDR3 in DNA: TGCGCCAGCAGCCTGGAGATGACTAGCGGGCAGAATGAGCAGTTCTTC.

In nucleotides, the CDR3 is TGTGCCAGCAGCTTAGGTCTGGGGAAAGATACGCAGTATTTT. Protein: CASSLGLGKDTQYF. The V and J genes are TRBV7-9 and TRBJ2-3; no clear D gene. This CDR3 has 14 amino acids. Germline CDR1 reads SEHNR; CDR2 reads FQNEAQ (reference sequence). The V end was cut by 1 base, the J end by 5 bases, with 10 bases between.

The V and J genes are TRBV4-1 and TRBJ2-3, with 12 bases fitting TRBD2. The CDR3 covers 17 residues. Trimming at V came to 2 bases and at J to 6 bases, leaving 9 bases not matched to a gene. Germline loops: CDR1 MGHRA, CDR2 YSYEKL. In DNA form, the CDR3 reads TGCGCCAGCAGCCAAAAGGACCTAGCGGGAGGGCTGGATACGCAGTATTTT. Encoded protein: CASSQKDLAGGLDTQYF.

V and J are TRBV7-2 and TRBJ1-3; TRBD1 matches at 9 bases. Trimming removed 5 bases from V and 4 bases from J; junction bases left unmatched: 9. The CDR3 spans 16 residues. CDR1 and CDR2 (germline): SGHTA, FQGNSA. CDR3 loop: CASSANTGGAGNTIYF. The DNA for the CDR3 is TGTGCCAGCAGCGCTAACACAGGGGGCGCCGGAAACACCATATATTTT.

CDR3 in amino acids: CASSPGAGTTDTQYF. The CDR3 nucleotides are TGTGCCAGCAGCCCTGGGGCGGGGACCACAGATACGCAGTATTTT. The gene calls are TRBV11-2 and TRBJ2-3; the D gene is possibly TRBD2 (6 bases). Germline CDR1 and CDR2: SGHAT and FQNNGV. The CDR3 runs 15 residues. Trimming shortened V by 5 bases and J by 2 bases, and 14 bases separated the two germline ends.

This clonotype occurred once. The rearrangement joins TRBV27 to TRBJ2-6; maybe TRBD1 (5 bases). The CDR3 runs 18 residues. Germline V gene sequence: CDR1 MNHEY, CDR2 SMNVEV (reference sequence). V lost 5 bases to trimming and J lost 0 bases, with 17 bases between them. The CDR3 region is CASSTYSQGASGANVLTF. In nucleotides, the CDR3 is TGTGCCAGCAGTACCTACAGCCAAGGGGCCTCTGGGGCCAACGTCCTGACTTTC.

This chain links TRBV3-1 with TRBJ2-7; D is unresolved. This CDR3 has 15 amino acids. The V gene's germline CDR1 is LGHDT and CDR2 YNNKEL (reference sequence). Trimming removed 4 bases at V and 2 bases at J, with 15 bases between. The CDR3 DNA reads as TGTGCCAGCAGCCCCCAATTTGGAAGCGCCTACGAGCAGTACTTC. Translated: CASSPQFGSAYEQYF.

V and J are TRBV20-1 and TRBJ2-1, with a weak D call TRBD2 (6 bases). The germline V and J ends were trimmed by 1 base and 7 bases, with 20 bases remaining between them. CDR1 is DFQATT, CDR2 SNEGSKA, per germline (reference sequence). The CDR3 extends over 16 amino acids. The CDR3 sequence: CSARVGTSPLENEQFF. The CDR3 DNA reads as TGCAGTGCTAGAGTCGGAACTAGCCCCTTGGAGAATGAGCAGTTCTTC.

The V call is TRBV6-2 or TRBV6-3, the J call TRBJ2-7; a possible D gene is TRBD1 (6 bases). V shed 0 bases and J shed 0 bases, with 21 bases lying between them. This CDR3 contains 19 residues. Germline V gives CDR1 MNHEY, CDR2 SVGEGT. Here the CDR3 DNA reads TGTGCCAGCAGTTACTCCCAAACCACGACAGGCCACAGCTCCTACGAGCAGTACTTC. Residues: CASSYSQTTTGHSSYEQYF.

This clonotype was counted many times. The chain carries TRBV7-9 and TRBJ2-1, with 10 bases aligning to TRBD2. V dropped 1 base and J dropped 4; count of bases not matched to a gene: 7. The germline gives CDR1 SEHNR, CDR2 FQNEAQ (reference sequence). This CDR3 has 17 amino acids. CDR3 in amino acids: CASSLGLAGASYNEQFF. The CDR3 coding sequence is TGTGCCAGCAGCTTAGGTCTAGCGGGAGCATCGTACAATGAGCAGTTCTTC. Full variable domain (remainder filled in from reference TRBV7-9 and TRBJ2-1): DTGVSQNPRHKITKRGQNVTFRCDPISEHNRLYWYRQTLGQGPEFLTYFQNEAQLEKSRLLSDRFSAERPKGSFSTLEIQRTEQGDSAMYLCASSLGLAGASYNEQFFGPGTRLTVL.

CDR3 bases: TGCGCCTCAGCTTTTACCAGGGGGGTCTCCCACAACTATGGCTACACCTTC. It specifies CASAFTRGVSHNYGYTF. The chain couples TRBV5-1 to TRBJ1-2; 7 nucleotides line up with TRBD1. With 10 bases clipped from V and 2 bases from J, the junction kept 20 bases outside the gene matches. The CDR3 is 17 amino acids. CDR1 is SGHRS and CDR2 is YFSETQ in the germline V gene.

The chain employs TRBV6-2 or TRBV6-3 and TRBJ1-5; 7 bases are shared with TRBD1. The germline V gene has CDR1 MNHEY and CDR2 SVGEGT. The CDR3 covers 15 residues. J gave up 4 bases and V 10 bases, and 13 bases lay outside the gene matches. DNA of the CDR3: TGTGCCAACAGCCGCTGGGACAGCGTAAATCAGCCCCAGCATTTT. Protein sequence: CANSRWDSVNQPQHF.

The rearrangement uses TRBV15 and TRBJ2-1; D is uncertain. Per the germline V gene, CDR1 is LNHNV and CDR2 is YYDKDF (reference sequence). This CDR3 is 12 amino acids long. V lost 0 bases and J lost 12, with 9 bases in between. DNA for the CDR3: TGTGCCACCAGCAGAGATTTGTGGTTGCAGTTCTTC. Its protein is CATSRDLWLQFF.

This clonotype was recorded once. This chain links TRBV6-1 with TRBJ1-5, with 8 bases identical to TRBD1. Germline assignment: CDR1 MNHNS and CDR2 SASEGT. J gave up 4 bases and V 3 bases, and 5 bases lay outside the gene matches. This CDR3 has 15 amino acids. Here the CDR3 DNA reads TGTGCCAGCAGTGACCCAGGGGGCGCAAATCAGCCCCAGCATTTT. This codes for CASSDPGGANQPQHF.

The chain has TRBV5-5 and TRBJ2-4; possible D gene TRBD1, 6 bases. Matching the DNA end better, TRBJ2-7 makes the J call doubtful. This CDR3 region has 17 residues. The germline V gene encodes CDR1 SGHKS and CDR2 YYEKEE (reference sequence). CDR3 loop: CASSLVAAGTLSYEQYF. The DNA of the CDR3 is TGTGCCAGCAGCTTGGTGGCGGCTGGGACACTCTCCTACGAGCAGTACTTC.

The chain couples TRBV25-1 to TRBJ1-2, with 8 bases that match TRBD1. The CDR3 contains 16 residues. Germline V lookup: CDR1 MGHDK, CDR2 SYGVNS. The J segment lost 7 bases and the V segment lost 4 bases, leaving 14 bases of the junction unmatched. Here the CDR3 reads CASSGRGQGSVFGYTF. The DNA of the CDR3 is TGTGCCAGCAGTGGACGAGGACAGGGATCGGTCTTTGGCTACACCTTC.

This clonotype was counted a few times. The chain carries TRBV4-2 and TRBJ1-1; maybe TRBD1 (6 bases). Between the trimmed V and J ends, which lost 0 bases and 3 bases, there was a span of 11 bases. CDR3 length equals 15 residues. CDR1 is LGHNA, CDR2 YNFKEQ, per germline. In DNA, the CDR3 is TGTGCCAGCAGCCAAGATCCGGGGGGCCACACTGAAGCTTTCTTT. This encodes CASSQDPGGHTEAFF.

The rearrangement links TRBV20-1 to TRBJ2-7, with a weak D call TRBD2 (6 bases). Germline values: CDR1 DFQATT, CDR2 SNEGSKA (reference sequence). Trimming removed 3 bases from V and 2 bases from J, with 11 bases in between. This CDR3 spans 13 amino acids. CDR3 coding DNA: TGCAGTGCTAGTCTCGGGGGTCCCTACGAGCAGTACTTC. Its translation: CSASLGGPYEQYF.

The chain recombines TRBV7-9 with TRBJ1-5, with TRBD1 identical over 8 bases. Trimming at V came to 6 bases and at J to 3 bases, leaving 1 base not matched to a gene. Germline CDR1 is SEHNR and CDR2 is FQNEAQ (reference sequence). The CDR3 totals 13 residues. CDR3 sequence: CASRQGDNQPQHF. The CDR3 nucleotides are TGTGCCAGCAGACAGGGGGACAATCAGCCCCAGCATTTT.

V gene TRBV20-1 combines with J gene TRBJ2-7; D remains unclear. Deletions cut 6 bases from V and 6 bases from J, with 18 bases between. Germline-derived CDR1 and CDR2 are DFQATT and SNEGSKA (reference sequence). The CDR3 extends over 13 amino acids. CDR3 bases: TGCAGTGCAATAGGGCTAGTCCAAGGCGAGCAGTACTTC. Translating gives CSAIGLVQGEQYF.

This chain joins TRBV20-1 and TRBJ2-1; 11 bases agree with TRBD2. Trimming cost V 5 bases and J 7 bases; bases outside gene matches: 7. Germline assignment: CDR1 DFQATT and CDR2 SNEGSKA (reference sequence). The CDR3 extends over 14 amino acids. The CDR3 region is CSAGDGTSGNEQFF. The CDR3 DNA reads as TGCAGTGCTGGGGACGGGACTAGCGGTAATGAGCAGTTCTTC.

The DNA of the CDR3 is TGTGCCAGCACCGAGGGGCAGGGCTGGGTCGATGAGCAGTTCTTC. This gives the protein CASTEGQGWVDEQFF. The rearrangement joins TRBV6-6 to TRBJ2-1, with D perhaps being TRBD1 or TRBD2 (5 bases each). Germline values: CDR1 MNHNY, CDR2 SVGAGI (reference sequence). V lost 7 bases and J lost 8, with 21 bases in between. This CDR3 comprises 15 residues.

This clonotype was found a few times. The V call is TRBV27, the J call TRBJ2-1, with D hard to call. Germline CDR1 MNHEY, CDR2 SMNVEV (reference sequence). This CDR3 contains 13 residues. Trimming shortened V by 6 bases and J by 8 bases, and 14 bases separated the two germline ends. The CDR3 loop reads CASRIVSGDEQFF. The CDR3 nucleotides read TGTGCCAGCAGGATTGTGTCTGGGGATGAGCAGTTCTTC.

The chain combines TRBV20-1 with TRBJ2-1, with 8 bases matching TRBD1. The CDR3 is 16 amino acids. Germline assignment: CDR1 DFQATT and CDR2 SNEGSKA (reference sequence). J was trimmed by 0 bases and V by 3 bases; bases with no gene match: 7. The CDR3 bases are TGCAGTGCTAGGGACCCTACAGGGGGCTCCTACAATGAGCAGTTCTTC. Translating gives CSARDPTGGSYNEQFF.